Following are 24 T cell receptor beta chains from one sample sequenced in a study of T cell responses to AZD1222 COVID-19 vaccine. Profiled with immunoSEQ multiplex PCR; TCRdb holds only in-frame clones, not every one. The sample comprises around 130,000 clones, 93% of which are singletons, and about 5% rests with the top ten. Sequenced here: peripheral blood, sampled on day 0 of AZD1222 vaccination. The receptors come from an adult in good health.

The gene calls are TRBV29-1 and TRBJ2-5, with 7 bases identical to TRBD2. Germline CDR1 SQVTM, CDR2 ANQGSEA. The CDR3 length is 12 residues. Trimming removed 7 bases from V and 5 bases from J; junction bases left unmatched: 7. CDR3 coding DNA: TGCAGCGGGGGAGGGGAGTGGGAGACCCAGTACTTC. Translated, it gives CSGGGEWETQYF. Drawing the rest from reference TRBV29-1 and TRBJ2-5, the complete variable domain is SAVISQKPSRDICQRGTSLTIQCQVDSQVTMMFWYRQQPGQSLTLIATANQGSEATYESGFVIDKFPISRPNLTFSTLTVSNMSPEDSSIYLCSGGGEWETQYFGPGTRLLVL.

The CDR3 sequence: CASTRGDGANVLTF. The CDR3 nucleotides read TGTGCCAGCACCCGGGGAGATGGGGCCAACGTCCTGACTTTC. V usage is TRBV9 and J usage is TRBJ2-6; the D gene is possibly TRBD2 (5 bases). Germline CDR1 and CDR2: SGDLS and YYNGEE. V dropped 6 bases and J dropped 3 bases, with 10 bases sitting between them. The CDR3 spans 14 residues.

The chain couples TRBV6-5 to TRBJ1-6; TRBD1 agrees at 7 bases. The germline gives CDR1 MNHEY, CDR2 SVGAGI. This CDR3 is built from 14 residues. The ends lost 2 bases at V and 7 bases at J; junction bases unmatched: 2. CDR3 in DNA: TGTGCCAGCAGTTACGACAGGGAGAATTCACCCCTCCACTTT. This sequence encodes CASSYDRENSPLHF.

The genes are TRBV2 and TRBJ1-5, with D maybe TRBD1 (6 bases). CDR1 is SNHLY and CDR2 is FYNNEI in the germline V gene. The V end was cut by 4 bases, the J end by 7 bases, with 23 bases between. The length of the CDR3 is 17 residues. The CDR3 DNA sequence: TGTGCCAGCAGTGTTCGACAGGTTATTCCTCAGACGCAGCCCCAGCATTTT. Protein sequence: CASSVRQVIPQTQPQHF.

The chain joins TRBV7-9 to TRBJ1-2; D possibly corresponds to TRBD1 (5 bases). CDR1 is SEHNR, CDR2 FQNEAQ, per germline (reference sequence). This CDR3 spans 14 amino acids. The V and J ends lost 1 base and 9 bases respectively, with 15 bases between them. CDR3 in DNA: TGTGCCAGCAGCTTAGAGGGAAGGGGCTGGAGCTACACCTTC. It specifies CASSLEGRGWSYTF.

This chain connects TRBV15 to TRBJ2-5; D call uncertain. The CDR3 contains 16 residues. CDR1 LNHNV and CDR2 YYDKDF come from the germline V gene (reference sequence). The V end lost 2 bases, the J end lost 2 bases, and 15 bases lay between the germline ends. CDR3 loop: CATSRRARERQETQYF. The CDR3 region has the DNA TGTGCCACCAGCAGACGGGCAAGAGAACGTCAAGAGACCCAGTACTTC.

The CDR3 protein is CASSTLGLSYEQYF. The CDR3 bases are TGTGCCAGTAGTACACTGGGACTCTCCTACGAGCAGTACTTC. The chain carries TRBV19 and TRBJ2-7, with D possibly matching TRBD2 (6 bases). Trimming shortened V by 4 bases and J by 0 bases, and 10 bases separated the two germline ends. The CDR3 is 14 residues long. Germline values: CDR1 LNHDA, CDR2 SQIVND (reference sequence).

V and J are TRBV11-2 and TRBJ2-3; D is uncertain. The CDR3 runs to 13 residues. Germline values: CDR1 SGHAT, CDR2 FQNNGV. Trimming left V 0 bases short and J 1 base short, with 2 bases between. The CDR3: CASSLDRTDTQYF. The DNA for the CDR3 is TGTGCCAGCAGCTTAGACCGCACAGATACGCAGTATTTT.

The chain links TRBV30 to TRBJ1-3; unclear D gene. Trimming pared 1 base from V and 0 bases from J, leaving 10 bases between. CDR3 length: 15 amino acids. Germline CDR1 reads GTSNPN; CDR2 reads SVGIG (reference sequence). Written as DNA, the CDR3 is TGTGCCTGGAGTGCAGGTCAAAACTCTGGAAACACCATATATTTT. Protein: CAWSAGQNSGNTIYF.

The chain couples TRBV29-1 to TRBJ1-1; TRBD1 agrees at 7 bases. Trimming took 8 bases from V and 1 from J; bases not matched to a gene: 4. In germline, CDR1 is SQVTM, CDR2 ANQGSEA. The CDR3 is 12 amino acids. The CDR3 DNA is TGCAGCTTAGGGGGCTGGAACACTGAAGCTTTCTTT. Protein product: CSLGGWNTEAFF.

The rearrangement joins TRBV2 to TRBJ1-4; 9 nucleotides agree with TRBD1. The CDR3 loop spans 14 amino acids. V dropped 6 bases and J dropped 11; count of bases not matched to a gene: 10. From germline, CDR1 is SNHLY and CDR2 FYNNEI. CDR3 loop: CASRPGTGTEKLFF. As DNA, the CDR3 is TGTGCCAGCAGGCCCGGGACAGGGACGGAGAAACTGTTTTTT.

The CDR3 sequence: CASQSIPGLAGVTQYF. The CDR3 nucleotides read TGCGCCAGTCAGTCGATCCCCGGACTAGCGGGGGTCACGCAGTATTTT. The rearrangement links TRBV5-1 to TRBJ2-3; TRBD2 matches at 13 bases. V lost 8 bases to trimming and J lost 9 bases; unmatched junction nucleotides: 15. Germline CDR1 and CDR2: SGHRS and YFSETQ. The CDR3 totals 16 residues.

The chain joins TRBV12-3 or TRBV12-4 to TRBJ2-1; D is ambiguous. Trimming removed 4 bases at V and 16 bases at J, with 14 bases between. This CDR3 is 11 amino acids long. As DNA, the CDR3 is TGTGCCAGCAGTTCTCAGAGTGTGGGATTCTTC. Encoded protein: CASSSQSVGFF.

The chain employs TRBV2 and TRBJ2-7; D is perhaps TRBD1 or TRBD2 (5 bases each). Trimming took off 6 bases at V and 2 bases at J, with 11 bases between the two ends. Germline assignment: CDR1 SNHLY and CDR2 FYNNEI. The CDR3 extends over 13 amino acids. CDR3 in amino acids: CASRRDQAYEQYF. The CDR3 DNA follows: TGTGCCAGCAGGAGGGACCAGGCCTACGAGCAGTACTTC.

The V gene is TRBV6-4, the J gene TRBJ2-1, with D possibly TRBD1 on 5 matching bases. Deletions cut 0 bases from V and 10 bases from J, with 13 bases between. Germline CDR1 reads MRHNA; CDR2 reads SNTAGT. The CDR3 extends over 14 amino acids. CDR3 DNA sequence: TGTGCCAGCAGTGACTCATTACTTTCAGGGGAGCAGTTCTTC. Residues: CASSDSLLSGEQFF.

The chain uses TRBV6-5 and TRBJ1-5; 9 nucleotides agree with TRBD1. The germline V gene has CDR1 MNHEY and CDR2 SVGAGI. The CDR3 covers 14 residues. V trimming: 2 bases; J trimming: 6 bases; junction bases outside the gene matches: 2. As DNA, the CDR3 is TGTGCCAGCAGTTACGGGGGACAGGGTCAGCCCCAGCATTTT. Protein sequence: CASSYGGQGQPQHF.

CDR3 protein: CASSQGEAQPQHF. In nucleotides, the CDR3 is TGTGCCAGCAGCCAAGGGGAGGCCCAGCCCCAGCATTTT. The V gene is TRBV3-1 (or the pseudogene TRBV3-2), the J gene TRBJ1-5; D unclear. The CDR3 consists of 13 residues. With 1 base removed from V and 7 bases from J, the gap between germline ends came to 8 bases. CDR1 LGHDT and CDR2 YNNKEL come from the germline V gene (reference sequence).

The chain uses TRBV28 and TRBJ1-5; D not certain. The germline CDR1 and CDR2 sequences are MDHEN and SYDVKM. Trimming took off 4 bases at V and 6 bases at J, with 4 bases between the two ends. The CDR3 runs to 11 residues. This chain's CDR3 is CASSYSQPQHF. CDR3 bases: TGTGCCAGCAGTTACAGTCAGCCCCAGCATTTT.

This rearrangement joins TRBV7-8 to TRBJ1-2; 7 bases agree with TRBD1. The junction had 10 bases not matched to a gene; V was cut back by 5 bases and J by 4 bases. This CDR3 is built from 15 residues. The germline V gene has CDR1 SGHVS and CDR2 FQNEAQ. CDR3 protein: CASSPHRGLGYGYTF. As DNA, the CDR3 is TGTGCCAGCAGCCCCCACAGGGGTTTAGGCTATGGCTACACCTTC.

The rearrangement links TRBV4-3 to TRBJ2-1; 9 bases align to TRBD2. V gave up 3 bases and J gave up 9 bases; unmatched junction bases: 9. Looked up from germline, CDR1 is LGHNA and CDR2 is YSLEER. CDR3 length: 15 amino acids. CDR3 sequence reads: CASSQIAGAQGEQFF. The CDR3 DNA is TGCGCCAGCAGCCAGATAGCGGGAGCACAAGGTGAGCAGTTCTTC.

The chain has TRBV9 and TRBJ1-2; 8 nucleotides align to TRBD1. V trimming: 0 bases; J trimming: 8 bases; junction bases outside the gene matches: 15. CDR1 and CDR2 (germline): SGDLS, YYNGEE. The CDR3 spans 17 residues. The CDR3 protein is CASSVVPSGQAEGGYTF. In nucleotides, the CDR3 is TGTGCCAGCAGCGTAGTACCCTCGGGACAGGCAGAGGGGGGCTACACCTTC.

The J gene is TRBJ1-2, the V gene TRBV30; D gene uncertain. Trimming took 6 bases from V and 8 from J, leaving 13 bases between them. Looked up from germline, CDR1 is GTSNPN and CDR2 is SVGIG (reference sequence). This CDR3 is 11 amino acids long. The chain's CDR3 is CACNVREGYTF. The CDR3 nucleotides are TGTGCCTGCAACGTTCGGGAGGGCTACACCTTC.

The CDR3 loop reads CASSARLAGDTQYF. The DNA of the CDR3 is TGTGCCAGCAGCGCCCGACTAGCGGGAGATACGCAGTATTTT. The rearrangement links TRBV9 to TRBJ2-3; 10 nucleotides match TRBD2. The germline CDR1 and CDR2 sequences are SGDLS and YYNGEE. This CDR3 comprises 14 residues. J was trimmed by 5 bases and V by 3 bases; bases with no gene match: 3.

In nucleotides, the CDR3 is TGTGCCAGCAGCTATAGCTACGAGCAGTACTTC. It specifies CASSYSYEQYF. The chain joins TRBV28 to TRBJ2-7; D gene unclear. V was shortened by 6 bases and J by 3 bases, with 6 bases between the two germline ends. CDR1 is MDHEN and CDR2 is SYDVKM in the germline V gene. The CDR3 is 11 residues long. Full variable domain (outside the CDR3, taken from reference TRBV28 and TRBJ2-7): DVKVTQSSRYLVKRTGEKVFLECVQDMDHENMFWYRQDPGLGLRLIYFSYDVKMKEKGDIPEGYSVSREKKERFSLILESASTNQTSMYLCASSYSYEQYFGPGTRLTVT.